This TCR beta chain is drawn from a study of T-cell reconstitution after alpha-beta-depleted transplantation in children. Whole-study findings and limits: Reportedly, only several hundred clones from non-depleted graft cells drove alpha-beta T-cell counts at about two months. Some patients' high day-60 TCRbeta diversity was attributed to recipient cells surviving conditioning. At one year after transplant, newly produced T cells mostly accounted for T-cell counts and diversity.

This clonotype has ten or more counts. The antigen is undetermined. The V and J ends lost 6 bases and 2 bases, in that order; junction bases with no gene match: 7. This CDR3 region has 13 residues. The V gene's germline CDR1 is SQVTM and CDR2 ANQGSEA. TCRbeta library preparation incorporated unique molecular identifiers. TCRdb reanalysed the PCR reads using MiXCR and keeps one entry per CDR3 protein. Among around 700,000 distinct CDR3 sequences listed, over 10% were seen once. V is TRBV29-1 and J is TRBJ2-7, with TRBD1 identical over 7 bases. The sequenced sample was PBMCs, obtained before TCRalphabeta/CD19-depleted stem cell transplant. This receptor was obtained from a girl between 2 and 10 years old with congenital amegakaryocytic thrombocytopenia, due to receive a stem cell transplant. In DNA, the CDR3 is TGCAGCGTCATTGACAGGGTCCCCTACGAGCAGTACTTC. This codes for CSVIDRVPYEQYF.